The following is a TCR beta chain sequence with its context. What it recognizes is unknown. The protocol was immunoSEQ multiplex PCR, while the TCRdb copy is restricted to in-frame clones and leaves out a portion. Of about 130,000 clones in the sample, 70% to 90% were seen once. This sample stems from a study of T cell responses to AZD1222 COVID-19 vaccine. Study-level results: Mapped onto spike, vaccine-associated CD4 TCRs spanned it and were dominant at 160-218 and 743-854.

This clonotype was obtained from an adult in good health. The input for sequencing was peripheral blood, taken on day 0 of AZD1222 vaccination.

Here the CDR3 DNA reads TGTGCCAGCAGTGAAATAGACAGGGGGAACAATGAGCAGTTCTTC. Translated, it gives CASSEIDRGNNEQFF. The chain combines TRBV25-1 with TRBJ2-1; 9 bases align to TRBD1. This CDR3 contains 15 residues. Germline lookup yields CDR1 MGHDK and CDR2 SYGVNS. The trim removed 2 bases at V and 5 bases at J, leaving 4 bases unmatched.